This T cell receptor (beta chain) was recovered during a study of regulatory T cells in long-lasting Graves disease. Libraries of TCR beta came from iRepertoire HTBI primers plus Arm-PCR of CDR3 regions. TCRdb analysed the multiplex PCR reads with MiXCR anew, one entry per CDR3 protein. The sample consists of fewer than 550,000 distinct CDR3 sequences, approximately 16% of them appearing once. Time point here: newly diagnosed GD, antithyroid drugs for less than 3 months. PBMC RNA served as the TCR library source. This CDR3 comprises 15 residues. Germline lookup yields CDR1 MDHEN and CDR2 SYDVKM. Trimming cost V 4 bases and J 0 bases, with 10 bases left between them. These same records also appear under a second study, on T cells in Graves' hyperthyroidism and ophthalmopathy.

J is TRBJ1-5 and V is TRBV28, with D perhaps TRBD1 (5 bases). This specimen was peripheral blood mononuclear cells (PBMCs), taken at new diagnosis, from a patient treated with antithyroid drugs. The sequence came from a woman between 40 and 65 years old with Graves disease. In DNA, the CDR3 is TGTGCCAGCAGTTGGGGCAGATTTAGCAATCAGCCCCAGCATTTT. Its protein product is CASSWGRFSNQPQHF.